This TCR beta chain was sequenced in a study of human CD8 memory T cell subsets. Cells classed as stem-like memory CD8+ T cells (TSTEM) were CCR7+ PD-1- TIGIT-. PBMC were sourced from healthy-donor buffy coats. Enrichment for total CD8+ T cells was performed by negative magnetic separation. The CDR3 sequence is 15 residues long. The germline gives CDR1 MDHEN, CDR2 SYDVKM. Findings and limits, study-wide: Among the subsets, Chao1 estimates suggested that stem-like memory T cells were more diverse than precursor exhausted T cells.

Regarding this clonotype: What it binds is unknown.

Libraries of TCR beta chains were produced by 5' RACE (UMI-labeled). Each CDR3 protein gets one entry in TCRdb, which reprocessed the 5' RACE reads and gives no DNA. This sample's clone table lists more than 15,000 distinct CDR3 sequences. Input material: CD8+ stem-like memory T cells (TSCM and TCM) sorted from PBMCs. Subset noted: stem-like memory CD8 T cells (TSTEM), CCR7+ PD-1- TIGIT-. This clonotype was sampled from a human donor in good health. The V and J genes are TRBV28 and TRBJ2-1; lacking DNA, the TRBD2 call made by TCRdb goes unchecked. This CDR3 reads CASSPLRVADNEQFF.